This TCR beta chain was found in a study of cytomegalovirus exposure and HLA in healthy donors. Notes on the study in general: Analysis performed later found more than 15,000 TCR beta sequences associated with HLA alleles at 0.05 false discovery rate. The CMV antigen specificity of three CMV-associated chains was confirmed through in vitro analysis. According to an earlier analysis, most TCR beta V segments yielded productive rearrangements about 87% or about 30% of the time.

Germline loops: CDR1 SNHLY, CDR2 FYNNEI. The V segment lost 10 bases and the J segment 2 bases; nucleotides outside the gene matches: 10. This CDR3 has 15 amino acids. Amplification used 60 Vbeta primers and 13 Jbeta primers. Clones were read by immunoSEQ multiplex PCR, and TCRdb kept only the in-frame ones, dropping some. The sample holds under 200,000 clones, 82% seen once. As concerns this clone: The antigen remains undetermined.

The sequenced sample consisted of PBMCs. The rearrangement uses TRBV2 and TRBJ2-2; TRBD1 matches at 7 bases. The TCR originated in a girl between 10 and 17 years old in good health and CMV-seropositive. CDR3 nucleotides: TGTGCCACATCCCGACAGGGCCCCAACACCGGGGAGCTGTTTTTT. As protein: CATSRQGPNTGELFF. The full variable domain, rest sourced from reference TRBV2 and TRBJ2-2, is EPEVTQTPSHQVTQMGQEVILRCVPISNHLYFYWYRQILGQKVEFLVSFYNNEISEKSEIFDDQFSVERPDGSNFTLKIRSTKLEDSAMYFCATSRQGPNTGELFFGEGSRLTVL.